This T cell receptor beta chain came from a study of blood T cells in healthy people across ages. Study-wide context: About one barcoded beta molecule per two T cells came from capture by template switching. Study-level points and caveats: CMV infection status of these donors was not known. PBMC samples, being unsorted, prevented any conclusive comparison of naive and antigen-experienced cells.

Trimming at V came to 7 bases and at J to 11 bases, leaving 9 bases not matched to a gene. Looked up from germline, CDR1 is SQVTM and CDR2 is ANQGSEA. The CDR3 has 13 residues. A second PCR of 7 to 11 cycles used a sample-barcoded 5' primer and a J-beta primer mix. TCRdb re-called the 5' RACE reads with MiXCR, one entry per CDR3 protein. The sample lists under 2,000,000 distinct CDR3 sequences, roughly 52% occurring once. This clonotype was seen just once. Its antigen is undetermined. The CDR3 end shows no conserved phenylalanine or tryptophan, and so a read error is likely. This receptor was obtained from a woman aged 40 to 55 in good health. The source material was blood. This rearrangement joins TRBV29-1 to TRBJ2-1, with 12 nucleotides matching TRBD2. The CDR3 spells CSAPGLAGQKQFI. The CDR3 coding sequence is TGCAGCGCTCCGGGACTAGCGGGCCAAAAGCAGTTCATC.